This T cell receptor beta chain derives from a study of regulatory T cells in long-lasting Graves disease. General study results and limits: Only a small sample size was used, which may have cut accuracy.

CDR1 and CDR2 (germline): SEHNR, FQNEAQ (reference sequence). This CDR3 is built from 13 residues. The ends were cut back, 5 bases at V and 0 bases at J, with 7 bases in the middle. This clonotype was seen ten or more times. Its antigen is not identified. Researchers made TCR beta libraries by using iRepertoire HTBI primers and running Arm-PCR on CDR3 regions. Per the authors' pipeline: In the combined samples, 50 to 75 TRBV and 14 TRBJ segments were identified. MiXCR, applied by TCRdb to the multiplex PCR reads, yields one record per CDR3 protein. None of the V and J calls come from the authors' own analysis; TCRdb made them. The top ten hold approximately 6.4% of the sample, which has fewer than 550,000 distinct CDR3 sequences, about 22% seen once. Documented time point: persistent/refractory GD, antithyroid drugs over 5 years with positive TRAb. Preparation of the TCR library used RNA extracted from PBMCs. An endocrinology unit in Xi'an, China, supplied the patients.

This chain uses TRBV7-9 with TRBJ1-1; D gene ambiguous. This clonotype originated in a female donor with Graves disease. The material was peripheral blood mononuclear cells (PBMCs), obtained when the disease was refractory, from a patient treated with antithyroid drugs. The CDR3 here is CASSPRLNTEAFF. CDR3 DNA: TGTGCCAGCAGCCCCCGGCTGAACACTGAAGCTTTCTTT.